The source of this T cell receptor (beta chain) is a study of shared clonotypes between healthy human individuals. Some clones are missing from TCRdb's copy, which holds only in-frame ones; the method was immunoSEQ multiplex PCR. The sample carries roughly 2,500,000 clones, approximately 94% recorded once. This sequence originates from a man between 18 and 35 years old in good health. Some clones in this sample may be carry-over from other donors' samples. Sequenced input: naive CD4+ T cells from PBMCs. Subset specified: CD45RA+ positively selected.

In DNA, the CDR3 is TGTGCCAGCAGTCCGCCGGGGGAACCCTCCTACGAGCAGTACTTC. Its translation: CASSPPGEPSYEQYF. The chain recombines TRBV28 with TRBJ2-7; weak D call: TRBD2 (6 bases). Trimming removed 5 bases at V and 0 bases at J, with 14 bases between. The length of the CDR3 is 15 residues. Germline V gene lookup returns CDR1 MDHEN and CDR2 SYDVKM.